This TCR delta chain was found in a study of γδ T cells in repeated Plasmodium falciparum infection (dated by TCRdb to the early 2020s). Broadly, across the study: In the natural-infection arm, Malian children exposed to intense seasonal malaria transmission were enrolled and compared against age and gender matched Australian children. The study examined how repeated Plasmodium falciparum infection shapes the human gammadelta T cell repertoire, using natural infection in Mali and controlled human malaria infection. The gammadelta TCR repertoires from Mali were analysed in two ways: cross-sectionally during periods with no transmission, and longitudinally across episodes of acute febrile malaria. Controlled-infection subjects were sampled at baseline, immediately before selected infections, and 21 days after each infection. Roughly 5 malaria-naive U.S. adults underwent four controlled human malaria infections by bites from P. falciparum NF54-infected Anopheles stephensi mosquitoes over about 600 days.

The research as a whole found: Repeated controlled infections appeared to drive waves of new clonotype selection in Vdelta2-negative, largely Vdelta1+, gammadelta TCR repertoires. The Malian cohort came from a small rural village of predominantly one ethnic group, limiting generalizability. Across time and infection, the Vgamma9/Vdelta2+ TCR repertoires showed a highly stable polyclonal makeup, with many TCRgamma sequences overlapping between individuals. Vdelta2-negative gammadelta TCR repertoires from Malian children appeared more clonally expanded, less diverse and less shared than those of Australian children. Analysis of inter-individual variability in gammadelta T cell responses was limited by the small size of the controlled-infection cohort.

This clone was recorded at least ten times. The antigen it binds to is not known. This is likely an artifact of a read error, given a far larger clone one base away. Other nucleotide sequences in the sample specify the same CDR3. The library was built by means of multiplex PCR. Instrument on record: Illumina MiSeq. From each sorted gammadelta T cell sample, both TCR gamma (TRG) and TCR delta (TRD) chains were sequenced. In the original analysis: The repertoire analyses drew on clonotype tree plots, the accumulated frequency of the top 20 clonotypes, and diversity index (DI) and D75 metrics. TCRdb reanalyzed the public reads with the CATT caller, and identical DNA sequences were merged afterwards. TCRdb, not the authors, supplied the V and J calls. The sample contains some 51,000 delta-chain clones, around 2% of them found a single time. The ten largest clones capture around 22% of the sample. The CDR3 has 22 amino acids, counting the end cysteine and phenylalanine. The CDR3 DNA has 66 bases and is translated from base 1. The germline V gene encodes CDR1 TSWWSYY and CDR2 QGS.

For bulk TCR repertoire analysis, Vgamma9/Vdelta2+ and Vdelta2-negative gammadelta T cell populations were flow-sorted out of peripheral blood mononuclear cells. The chain was built from TRDV1 and TRDJ1, and 12 junction bases match TRDD3. The J gene was not available in TCRdb and was assigned here by matching the DNA to germline segments. This sequence was found in a pool of human donors (malaria-infected and uninfected, not separated). Sequenced sample: gamma-delta T cells from blood. The CDR3 reads as follows: CALGELCPHLLGDTIYTDKLIF. Here is the DNA: TGTGCTCTTGGGGAACTCTGCCCTCATCTACTGGGGGATACCATATACACTGATAAACTCATCTTT.